This T cell receptor (beta chain) stems from a study of OX40 agonist ivuxolimab in advanced cancers. The wider study: At 0.01 to 10 mg/kg, ivuxolimab was administered intravenously to patients every 2 weeks.

The protocol was immunoSEQ multiplex PCR, while the TCRdb copy is restricted to in-frame clones and leaves out a portion. The sample has fewer than 70,000 clones, 75% to 90% seen once. About this clone: Antigen unknown.

This CDR3 has 16 amino acids. Germline values: CDR1 SNHLY, CDR2 FYNNEI. With V trimmed by 3 bases and J by 6 bases, 10 bases remained unmatched. Study-level results: Expansion of clones was among the lowest in partial responders at 0.1-3.0 mg/kg. Doses of 0.1 to 3.0 mg/kg were accompanied by clonal expansion of CD4+ and CD8+ blood T cells by week 6. Some patients who did not respond also had low normalized T-cell clonal expansion.

This sample comprised CD4+ or CD8+ T cells sorted from blood, obtained in a trial of the OX40 agonist ivuxolimab. V and J are TRBV2 and TRBJ2-1; 8 positions agree with TRBD2. The clonotype comes from an adult with an advanced solid tumor such as melanoma, head and neck, liver or kidney cancer. CDR3 protein: CASSDLTGTRANEQFF. CDR3 bases: TGTGCCAGCAGTGACCTTACCGGGACTAGGGCCAATGAGCAGTTCTTC.